This TCR beta chain was profiled in a study of shared clonotypes between healthy human individuals. Overall study findings and caveats: Clonotypes which were not shared had lower generation probabilities than clonotypes that all four donors shared.

As regards this clone: The antigen is undetermined.

Naive CD8 cells were CD45RO-negative, positively selected for CCR7, excluding terminally differentiated effector memory CD45RA+ cells. The assay used deep level. TCRdb's copy holds only in-frame clones and misses some; the assay was immunoSEQ multiplex PCR. The profile shows hundreds of thousands of clones, around 96% of them singletons. Trimming left V 5 bases short and J 0 bases short, with 7 bases between. This CDR3 comprises 13 residues. The germline V gene has CDR1 MGHRA and CDR2 YSYEKL. Sequencing was performed on naive CD8+ T cells sorted from blood. This clonotype was obtained from a woman under 40 in good health. V is TRBV4-1 and J is TRBJ1-1; D call uncertain. The CDR3 here is CASSAIMNTEAFF. The CDR3 DNA reads as TGCGCCAGCAGCGCCATCATGAACACTGAAGCTTTCTTT.